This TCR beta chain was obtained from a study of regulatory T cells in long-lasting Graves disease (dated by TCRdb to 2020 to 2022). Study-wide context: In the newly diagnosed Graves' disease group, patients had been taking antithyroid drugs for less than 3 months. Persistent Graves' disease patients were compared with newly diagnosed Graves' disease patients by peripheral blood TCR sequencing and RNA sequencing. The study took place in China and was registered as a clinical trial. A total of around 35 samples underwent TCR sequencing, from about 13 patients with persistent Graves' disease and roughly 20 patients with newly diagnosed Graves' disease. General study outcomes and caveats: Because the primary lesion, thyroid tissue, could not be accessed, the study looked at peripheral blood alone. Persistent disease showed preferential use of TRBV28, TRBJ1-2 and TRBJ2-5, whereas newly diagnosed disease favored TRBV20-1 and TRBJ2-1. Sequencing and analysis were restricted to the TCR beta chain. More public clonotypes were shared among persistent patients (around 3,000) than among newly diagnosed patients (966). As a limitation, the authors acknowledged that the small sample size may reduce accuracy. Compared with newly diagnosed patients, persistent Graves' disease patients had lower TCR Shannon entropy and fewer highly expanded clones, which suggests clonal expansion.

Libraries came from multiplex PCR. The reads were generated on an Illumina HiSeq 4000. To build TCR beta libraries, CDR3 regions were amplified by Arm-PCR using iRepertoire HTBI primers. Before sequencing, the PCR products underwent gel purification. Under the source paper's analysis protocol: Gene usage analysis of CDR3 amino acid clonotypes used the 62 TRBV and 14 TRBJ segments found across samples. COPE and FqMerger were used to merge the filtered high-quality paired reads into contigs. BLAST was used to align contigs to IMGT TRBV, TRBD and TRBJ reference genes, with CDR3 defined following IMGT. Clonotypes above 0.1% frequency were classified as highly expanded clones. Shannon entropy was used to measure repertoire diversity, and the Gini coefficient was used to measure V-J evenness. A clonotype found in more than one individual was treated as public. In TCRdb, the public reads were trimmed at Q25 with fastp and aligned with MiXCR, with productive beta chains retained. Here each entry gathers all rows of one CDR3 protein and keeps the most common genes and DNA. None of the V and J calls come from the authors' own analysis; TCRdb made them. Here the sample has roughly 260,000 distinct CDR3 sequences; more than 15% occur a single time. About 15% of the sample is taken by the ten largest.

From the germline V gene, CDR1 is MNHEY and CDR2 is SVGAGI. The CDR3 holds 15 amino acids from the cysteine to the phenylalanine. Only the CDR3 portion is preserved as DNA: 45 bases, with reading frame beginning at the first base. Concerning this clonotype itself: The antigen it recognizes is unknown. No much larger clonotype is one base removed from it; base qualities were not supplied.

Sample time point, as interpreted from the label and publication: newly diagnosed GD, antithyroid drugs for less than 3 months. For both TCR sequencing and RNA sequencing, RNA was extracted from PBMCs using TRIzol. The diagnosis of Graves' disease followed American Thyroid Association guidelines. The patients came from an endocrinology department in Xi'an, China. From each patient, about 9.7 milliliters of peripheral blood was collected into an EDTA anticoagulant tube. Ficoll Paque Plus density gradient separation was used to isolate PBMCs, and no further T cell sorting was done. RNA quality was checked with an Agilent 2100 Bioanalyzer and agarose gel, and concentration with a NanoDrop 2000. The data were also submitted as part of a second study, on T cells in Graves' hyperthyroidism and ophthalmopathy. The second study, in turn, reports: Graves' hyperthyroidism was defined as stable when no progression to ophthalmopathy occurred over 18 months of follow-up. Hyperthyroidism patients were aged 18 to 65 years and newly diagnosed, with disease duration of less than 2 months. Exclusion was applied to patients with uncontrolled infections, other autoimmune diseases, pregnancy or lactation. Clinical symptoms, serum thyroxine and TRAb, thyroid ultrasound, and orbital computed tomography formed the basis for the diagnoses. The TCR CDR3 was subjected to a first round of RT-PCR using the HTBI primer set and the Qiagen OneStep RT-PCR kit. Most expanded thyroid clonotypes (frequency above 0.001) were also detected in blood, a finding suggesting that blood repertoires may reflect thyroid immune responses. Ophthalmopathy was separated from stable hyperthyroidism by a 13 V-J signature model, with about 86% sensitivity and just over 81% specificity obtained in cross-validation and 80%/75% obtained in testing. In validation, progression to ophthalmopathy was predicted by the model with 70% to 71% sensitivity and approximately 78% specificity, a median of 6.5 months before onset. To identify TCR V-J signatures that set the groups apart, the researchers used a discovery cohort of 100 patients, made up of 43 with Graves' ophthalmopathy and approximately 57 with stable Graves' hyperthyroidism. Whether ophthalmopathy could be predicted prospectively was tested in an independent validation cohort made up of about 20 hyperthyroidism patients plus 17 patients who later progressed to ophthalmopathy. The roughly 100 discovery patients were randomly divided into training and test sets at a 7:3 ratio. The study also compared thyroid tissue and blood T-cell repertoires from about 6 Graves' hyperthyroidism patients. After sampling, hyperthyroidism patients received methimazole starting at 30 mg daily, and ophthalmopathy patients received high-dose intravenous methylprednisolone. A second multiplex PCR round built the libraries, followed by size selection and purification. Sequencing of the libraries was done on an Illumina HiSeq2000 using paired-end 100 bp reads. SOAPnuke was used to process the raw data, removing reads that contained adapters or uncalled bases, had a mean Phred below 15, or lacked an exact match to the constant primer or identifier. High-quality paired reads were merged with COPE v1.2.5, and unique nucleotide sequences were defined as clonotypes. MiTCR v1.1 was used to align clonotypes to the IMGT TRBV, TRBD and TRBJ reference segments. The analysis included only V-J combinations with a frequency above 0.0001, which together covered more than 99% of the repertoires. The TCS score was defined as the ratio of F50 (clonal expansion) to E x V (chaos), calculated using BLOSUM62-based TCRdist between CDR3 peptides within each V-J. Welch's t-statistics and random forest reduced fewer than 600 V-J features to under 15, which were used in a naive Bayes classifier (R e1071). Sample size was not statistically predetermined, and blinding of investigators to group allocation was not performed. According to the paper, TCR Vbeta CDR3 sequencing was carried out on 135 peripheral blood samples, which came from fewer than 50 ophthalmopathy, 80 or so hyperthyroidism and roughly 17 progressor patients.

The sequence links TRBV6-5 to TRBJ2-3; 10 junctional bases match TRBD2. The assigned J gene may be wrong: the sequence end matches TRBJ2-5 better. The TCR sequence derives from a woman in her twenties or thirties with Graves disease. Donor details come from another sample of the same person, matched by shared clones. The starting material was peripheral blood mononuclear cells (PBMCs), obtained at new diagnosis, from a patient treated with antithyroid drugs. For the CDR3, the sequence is CASSSAGGPGETQYF. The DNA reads TGTGCCAGCAGTTCAGCGGGGGGGCCCGGGGAGACCCAGTACTTC.